This T cell receptor beta chain was identified during a study of T-cell memory formation after mild COVID-19 (dated by TCRdb to about 2021). Regarding the complete study: Most TCR sequence clusters were specific to one of the two donors. In a couple of donors, T-cell clones that expanded and contracted after mild COVID-19 were followed by sequencing TCRalpha and TCRbeta repertoires longitudinally. Two young, previously healthy adult volunteers made up the cohort, one male and one female. Here is what the overall study found, with its caveats: Some responding clones were found in pre-infection memory, which suggests that pre-existing cross-reactive memory T cells took part in the SARS-CoV-2 response. Contracting CD4+ clones appeared mostly in the CM and EM memory subsets, whereas CD8+ clones were enriched in EMRA. SARS-CoV-2 specificity of the second-wave clones peaking on day 37 was not confirmed. The study included only two mild cases, and larger cohorts that include severe cases with pre-infection samples were judged to be necessary. Balanced CD4/CD8 phenotypes were observed for clones contracting from day 15 to 85, whereas a bias towards CD4+ was observed for a second wave of clones expanding from day 15 to 37.

As to this clonotype: Its antigen remains undetermined. One base away there is no much larger clone; base qualities are not given.

Taken from the germline V gene, the CDR1 and CDR2 loops are SGHTA and FQGNSA. V is shortened by 4 bases, J by 5 bases, and the region joining them spans 17 bases. The cysteine opens and the phenylalanine closes a CDR3 of 15 amino acids. This entry keeps only the CDR3 DNA: 45 bases, framed from base 1. Sequencing relied on an Illumina NovaSeq 6000. TCRalpha and TCRbeta cDNA libraries were constructed by 5'RACE with constant-segment primers, with sample barcodes and unique molecular identifiers being introduced. Trizol reagent was used to extract RNA from every sample. Libraries were amplified in two PCR steps, with a second sample barcode and Illumina TruSeq adapters added in the second step. Libraries were sequenced on an Illumina NovaSeq with 2 x 150 bp paired-end reads. Turning to the authors' computational methods: With migec v1.2.7, reads were demultiplexed and then collapsed into UMI-guided consensus sequences. Using mixcr v2.1.11, the UMI consensuses were aligned to TRA and TRB V and J templates and assembled into clonotypes. Expanded or contracted clonotypes were those called significant by both edgeR and NoisET, with noise models trained on biological replicates. For edgeR calls, the thresholds were a false discovery rate-adjusted p below 0.01 and a log2 fold-change of 1. As an exploratory analysis of dynamics, max-normalized trajectories of the 1000 most abundant clonotypes were examined with PCA combined with hierarchical clustering. The CD4 or CD8 phenotype of responding clones was assigned using the separately sequenced CD4+ and CD8+ repertoires. TCRdb redid the processing of the public reads, applying fastp at Q25 and MiXCR, and retained in-frame beta chains. CDR3 protein duplicates are merged, each entry listing the most common genes and DNA. The V and J calls and clone size come from TCRdb's table, not from the authors' own analysis. The sample profile shows around 300,000 distinct CDR3 sequences; just under 20% of them were found once. The ten top clones hold approximately 21% of the sample.

Ficoll-Paque density gradient centrifugation was used to isolate PBMCs. This chain is built from TRBV7-2 and TRBJ1-2, and perhaps TRBD1 as D gene, on 5 matching bases. The source of this sequence is a young man who had mild COVID-19 (a few samples of this study predate the infection). The sample titles of this study are shuffled in the database, so cell type and time point are left out; the donor was told from shared clones. The sequenced material came from PBMCs or a T cell subset sorted from them (not recorded which). The CDR3 reads CASSSWGEREYGYTF. In nucleotides, the sequence is TGTGCCAGCAGCTCCTGGGGGGAGAGAGAGTATGGCTACACCTTC.